This entry lists 21 T cell receptor beta chains sequenced from one sample in a study of cytotoxic CD8 clonotypes in ibrutinib-treated CLL. TCRdb keeps only in-frame clones here, not all; method: immunoSEQ multiplex PCR. Among about 21,000 clones listed, about 68% were seen once. The source material was PBMCs, sampled before ibrutinib treatment. Receptors were obtained from a human donor with chronic lymphocytic leukemia.

This chain uses TRBV5-1 with TRBJ1-3, with 7 bases fitting TRBD1. After removal of 4 bases from V and 3 bases from J, the junction contained 4 bases not matched to a gene. Germline values: CDR1 SGHRS, CDR2 YFSETQ. The CDR3 is 14 amino acids. The CDR3 nucleotides read TGCGCCAGCAGCGGGGGACAGCATGGAAACACCATATATTTT. Translating it yields CASSGGQHGNTIYF.

This sequence joins TRBV6-5 and TRBJ2-3, with D perhaps TRBD1 or TRBD2 (5 bases each). Germline CDR1 reads MNHEY; CDR2 reads SVGAGI. V lost 6 bases and J 2 bases, leaving 15 bases between the germline ends. The CDR3 is made up of 15 amino acids. CDR3 sequence (DNA): TGTGCCAGCAGACTGGGACCGACGATCACAGATACGCAGTATTTT. Translated: CASRLGPTITDTQYF.

This sequence joins TRBV19 and TRBJ2-7; 10 bases match TRBD1. This CDR3 spans 15 amino acids. Germline assignment: CDR1 LNHDA and CDR2 SQIVND (reference sequence). V lost 5 bases, J lost 6 bases, and 10 bases stayed unmatched. As DNA, the CDR3 is TGTGCCAGTAGTGCTCGGACAGGGGGTACGTCCGAGCAGTACTTC. It translates to CASSARTGGTSEQYF.

This clone was recorded a few times. The chain couples TRBV7-9 to TRBJ2-7, with D perhaps being TRBD1 or TRBD2 (5 bases each). Germline CDR1 reads SEHNR; CDR2 reads FQNEAQ (reference sequence). The CDR3 sequence is 14 residues long. The ends were cut back, 5 bases at V and 0 bases at J, with 11 bases in the middle. This chain's CDR3 is CASSPGTDSYEQYF. The DNA of the CDR3 is TGTGCCAGCAGCCCCGGGACGGACTCCTACGAGCAGTACTTC.

The chain carries TRBV9 and TRBJ1-5; perhaps TRBD1 as D (5 bases). There are 14 residues in the CDR3. Germline CDR1 SGDLS, CDR2 YYNGEE. The V end was cut by 0 bases, the J end by 7 bases, with 11 bases between. The CDR3 region is CASSVGQGWQPQHF. The CDR3 nucleotides are TGTGCCAGCAGCGTAGGGCAGGGTTGGCAGCCCCAGCATTTT.

The rearrangement joins TRBV4-1 to TRBJ2-5; D gene uncertain. Trimming removed 6 bases from V and 2 bases from J, with 13 bases in between. Germline V gene data show CDR1 as MGHRA and CDR2 as YSYEKL. The CDR3 runs 14 residues. The CDR3 DNA reads as TGCGCCAGCAGACACCTCCAGCGTCAAGAGACCCAGTACTTC. It translates to CASRHLQRQETQYF.

V usage is TRBV13 and J usage is TRBJ1-2; 12 nucleotides line up with TRBD1. Germline V CDR1 and CDR2: PRHDT, FYEKMQ (reference sequence). The CDR3 has 15 amino acids. The ends lost 0 bases at V and 5 bases at J; junction bases unmatched: 1. The CDR3 DNA reads TGTGCCAGCAGCTTAGGGGGACAGGGGGCTTATGGCTACACCTTC. Translated: CASSLGGQGAYGYTF.

This chain joins TRBV6-6 and TRBJ2-2, with D perhaps TRBD1 (7 bases). The CDR3 is 16 amino acids. V lost 4 bases and J 2 bases, leaving 14 bases between the germline ends. Looked up from germline, CDR1 is MNHNY and CDR2 is SVGAGI (reference sequence). The CDR3 DNA sequence: TGTGCCAGCAGTTGGAGGGTAGGGGGCAACACCGGGGAGCTGTTTTTT. Its protein product is CASSWRVGGNTGELFF.

The J gene is TRBJ2-1, the V gene TRBV5-4; D might be TRBD1 or TRBD2, each matching 7 bases. The CDR3 loop spans 16 amino acids. Trimming pared 4 bases from V and 3 bases from J, leaving 17 bases between. Looked up from germline, CDR1 is SGHNT and CDR2 is YYREEE (reference sequence). CDR3 sequence: CASSGRGRLNYNEQFF. CDR3 coding DNA: TGTGCCAGCAGCGGGAGGGGGCGTCTAAACTACAATGAGCAGTTCTTC.

The gene calls are TRBV30 and TRBJ1-6; D is possibly TRBD1 (6 bases). The CDR3 is 16 residues long. V was shortened by 0 bases and J by 8 bases, with 17 bases between the two germline ends. Germline assignment: CDR1 GTSNPN and CDR2 SVGIG (reference sequence). CDR3 protein: CAWSVSRTVIDSPLHF. The CDR3, as DNA: TGTGCCTGGAGTGTATCCAGGACAGTAATCGATTCACCCCTCCACTTT. Using reference TRBV30 and TRBJ1-6 for the parts outside the CDR3, the full variable domain is SQTIHQWPATLVQPVGSPLSLECTVEGTSNPNLYWYRQAAGRGLQLLFYSVGIGQISSEVPQNLSASRPQDRQFILSSKKLLLSDSGFYLCAWSVSRTVIDSPLHFGNGTRLTVT.

The chain couples TRBV5-5 to TRBJ2-7, with 13 bases lining up with TRBD2. With V trimmed by 2 bases and J by 3 bases, 5 bases remained unmatched. CDR1 and CDR2 (germline): SGHKS, YYEKEE (reference sequence). This CDR3 contains 16 residues. CDR3 sequence reads: CASSFRTSGRVYEQYF. Written as DNA, the CDR3 is TGTGCCAGCAGCTTTCGGACTAGCGGGAGAGTCTACGAGCAGTACTTC.

This clone was seen once. DNA for the CDR3: TGCGCCAGCAGCTTGAACGCGGACAGGGGGGTCAACACCGGGGAGCTGTTTTTT. This translates into CASSLNADRGVNTGELFF. The chain uses TRBV5-1 and TRBJ2-2, with 10 positions matching TRBD1. Trimming cost V 1 base and J 2 bases; bases outside gene matches: 8. Germline CDR1 SGHRS, CDR2 YFSETQ. This CDR3 spans 18 amino acids.

This clone was observed a handful of times. The chain combines TRBV30 with TRBJ1-5; maybe TRBD1 (6 bases). The germline V gene has CDR1 GTSNPN and CDR2 SVGIG (reference sequence). This CDR3 has 13 amino acids. The V and J ends lost 3 bases and 3 bases respectively, with 9 bases between them. For the CDR3, the DNA is TGTGCCTGGAGCGGGACATTCAATCAGCCCCAGCATTTT. Encoded protein: CAWSGTFNQPQHF.

The sample holds a few counts of this clone. The gene calls are TRBV5-1 and TRBJ2-5, with D perhaps TRBD1 or TRBD2 (6 bases each). The CDR3 runs to 14 residues. Per the germline V gene, CDR1 is SGHRS and CDR2 is YFSETQ. The ends were cut back, 3 bases at V and 7 bases at J, with 16 bases in the middle. CDR3 amino acids: CASSSGATRGTQYF. For the CDR3, the DNA is TGCGCCAGCAGCTCGGGGGCGACCCGGGGGACCCAGTACTTC.

This chain uses TRBV28 with TRBJ2-2, with TRBD1 identical over 9 bases. CDR1 is MDHEN and CDR2 is SYDVKM in the germline V gene. Germline trimming cut 5 bases from V and 4 bases from J; bases unmatched to any gene: 5. The CDR3 loop spans 15 amino acids. Written as DNA, the CDR3 is TGTGCCAGCAGTCGGAGGACAGGGGTCACCGGGGAGCTGTTTTTT. Translation gives CASSRRTGVTGELFF.

This sequence joins TRBV28 and TRBJ1-2; D might be TRBD1 (6 bases). The V gene's germline CDR1 is MDHEN and CDR2 SYDVKM. The length of the CDR3 is 15 residues. Trimming took off 6 bases at V and 3 bases at J, with 17 bases between the two ends. The chain's CDR3 is CASRPSGGEDYGYTF. CDR3 nucleotides: TGTGCCAGCAGGCCCTCGGGGGGCGAGGACTATGGCTACACCTTC.

V is TRBV12-5 and J is TRBJ2-7; tentative D call: TRBD2 (6 bases). The V gene lost 6 bases and the J gene lost 4 bases, with 19 bases spanning the gap. Looked up from germline, CDR1 is LGHNT and CDR2 is FRNRAP. This CDR3 comprises 15 residues. CDR3 nucleotide sequence: TGTGCTAGTGGCGACTATAGGGCTGGGAGGTACGAGCAGTACTTC. Its translation: CASGDYRAGRYEQYF.

The rearrangement links TRBV7-9 to TRBJ2-5; TRBD2 matches 8 bases. This CDR3 has 18 amino acids. Germline V gene lookup returns CDR1 SEHNR and CDR2 FQNEAQ (reference sequence). V shed 5 bases and J 5 bases; nucleotides not matched to a gene: 19. CDR3 amino acids: CASSLPPRLAGIQETQYF. CDR3 in DNA: TGTGCCAGCAGCCTGCCTCCCCGGTTAGCGGGAATACAGGAGACCCAGTACTTC.

The chain has TRBV7-3 and TRBJ2-2; weak D call: TRBD2 (6 bases). Deletions cut 3 bases from V and 8 bases from J, with 10 bases between. The CDR3 consists of 13 residues. The germline gives CDR1 SGHTA, CDR2 FQGTGA. The CDR3 nucleotides are TGTGCCAGCAGCTTTATTGGGACTGGGGAGCTGTTTTTT. Translating it yields CASSFIGTGELFF.

The V and J genes are TRBV6-5 and TRBJ2-7; D remains ambiguous. This CDR3 spans 12 amino acids. Germline V CDR1 and CDR2: MNHEY, SVGAGI. V shed 6 bases and J shed 4 bases, with 10 bases lying between them. CDR3 nucleotides: TGTGCCAGCAGCCAAACTGCATACGAGCAGTACTTC. This gives the protein CASSQTAYEQYF.

This sequence joins TRBV9 and TRBJ2-4, with TRBD2 as a possible D gene (5 bases). CDR3 length: 14 residues. Germline V gene lookup returns CDR1 SGDLS and CDR2 YYNGEE. Trimming pared 4 bases from V and 6 bases from J, leaving 14 bases between. CDR3 sequence: CASSSVLDGNIQYF. The CDR3 DNA sequence: TGTGCCAGCAGCTCAGTACTAGATGGAAACATTCAGTACTTC.